Reported below is one T cell receptor beta chain. Its matching antigen is unknown. This CDR3 has 17 amino acids. V lost 1 base, J lost 5 bases, and 9 bases stayed unmatched. Looked up from germline, CDR1 is LGHDT and CDR2 is YNNKEL (reference sequence). The sample belongs to a study of human T cells and chemical hapten exposure. Study outcomes and limitations: Once DPC sensitization occurred, TCRs above 1 in 1000 frequency showed no change.

Unfractionated whole blood yielded the extracted total RNA. The library put unique molecular identifiers onto individual cDNA molecules. TCRdb reprocessed the 5' RACE reads with MiXCR, giving one entry per CDR3 protein. The sample includes 110,000 to 150,000 distinct CDR3 sequences, around 4.1% of them seen just once. The V gene is TRBV3-1, the J gene TRBJ2-5, with 11 nucleotides matching TRBD2. This receptor was taken from a female donor in good health. The CDR3 DNA is TGTGCCAGCAGCCAAGGAATTAGCGGGGGGGATGAGGAGACCCAGTACTTC. Protein product: CASSQGISGGDEETQYF.